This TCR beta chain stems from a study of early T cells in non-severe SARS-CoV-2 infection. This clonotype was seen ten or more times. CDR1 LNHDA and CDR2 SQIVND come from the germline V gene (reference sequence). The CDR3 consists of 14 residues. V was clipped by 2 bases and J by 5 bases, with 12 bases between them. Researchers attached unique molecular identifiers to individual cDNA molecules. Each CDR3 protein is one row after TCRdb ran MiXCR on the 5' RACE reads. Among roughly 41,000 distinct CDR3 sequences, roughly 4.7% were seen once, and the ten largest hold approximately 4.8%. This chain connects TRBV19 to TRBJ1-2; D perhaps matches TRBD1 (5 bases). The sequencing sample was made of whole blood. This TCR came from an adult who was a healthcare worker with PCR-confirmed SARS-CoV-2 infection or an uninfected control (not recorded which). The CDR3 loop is CASSISGGQYGYTF. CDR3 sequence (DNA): TGTGCCAGTAGTATAAGCGGGGGTCAGTATGGCTACACCTTC.